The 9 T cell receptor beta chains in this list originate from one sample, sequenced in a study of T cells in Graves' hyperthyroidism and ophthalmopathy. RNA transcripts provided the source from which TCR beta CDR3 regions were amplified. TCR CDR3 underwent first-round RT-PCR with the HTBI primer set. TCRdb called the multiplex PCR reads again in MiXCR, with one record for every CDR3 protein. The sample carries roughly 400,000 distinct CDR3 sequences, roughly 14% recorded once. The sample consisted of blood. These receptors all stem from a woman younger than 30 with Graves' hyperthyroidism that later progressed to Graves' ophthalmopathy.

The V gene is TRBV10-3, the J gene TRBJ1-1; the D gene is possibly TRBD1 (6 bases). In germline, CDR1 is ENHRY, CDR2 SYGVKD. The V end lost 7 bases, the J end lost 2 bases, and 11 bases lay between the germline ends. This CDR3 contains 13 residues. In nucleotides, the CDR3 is TGTGCCATCAAGGACAGTAAAAACACTGAAGCTTTCTTT. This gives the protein CAIKDSKNTEAFF.

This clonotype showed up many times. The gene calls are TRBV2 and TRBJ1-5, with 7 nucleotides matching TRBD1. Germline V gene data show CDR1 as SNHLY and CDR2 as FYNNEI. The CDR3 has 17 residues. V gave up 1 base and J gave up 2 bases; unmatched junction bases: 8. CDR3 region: CASSEESGGMGNQPQHF. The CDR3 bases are TGTGCCAGCAGTGAAGAGTCAGGGGGAATGGGCAATCAGCCCCAGCATTTT.

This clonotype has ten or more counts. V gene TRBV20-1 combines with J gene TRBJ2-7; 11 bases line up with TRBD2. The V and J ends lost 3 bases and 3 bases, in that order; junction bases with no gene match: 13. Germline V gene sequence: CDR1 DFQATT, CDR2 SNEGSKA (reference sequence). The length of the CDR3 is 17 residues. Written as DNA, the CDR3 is TGCAGTGCTAGGGTGACTAGCGGGATGGCATCGATCTACGAGCAGTACTTC. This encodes CSARVTSGMASIYEQYF.

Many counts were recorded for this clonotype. CDR3 in amino acids: CASSLGQNYEQYF. Here the CDR3 DNA reads TGTGCCAGCAGTTTAGGGCAGAACTACGAGCAGTACTTC. The chain links TRBV5-6 to TRBJ2-7, with D hard to call. Germline V gene lookup returns CDR1 SGHDT and CDR2 YYEEEE. CDR3 length: 13 residues. Trimming shortened V by 5 bases and J by 3 bases, and 12 bases separated the two germline ends.

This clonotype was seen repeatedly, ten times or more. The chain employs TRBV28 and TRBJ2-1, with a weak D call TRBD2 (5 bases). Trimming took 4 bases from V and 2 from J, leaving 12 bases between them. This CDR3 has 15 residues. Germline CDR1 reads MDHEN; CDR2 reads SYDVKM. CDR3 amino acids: CASSSAEETYNEQFF. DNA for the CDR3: TGTGCCAGCAGTTCCGCGGAGGAGACCTACAATGAGCAGTTCTTC.

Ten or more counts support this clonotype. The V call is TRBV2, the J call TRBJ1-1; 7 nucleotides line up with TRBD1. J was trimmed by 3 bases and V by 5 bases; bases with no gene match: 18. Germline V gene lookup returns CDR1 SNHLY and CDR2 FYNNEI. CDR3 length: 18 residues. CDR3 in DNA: TGTGCCAGCAGTCCCCTCCGGGACAGCTATTTTTCTGACACTGAAGCTTTCTTT. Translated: CASSPLRDSYFSDTEAFF.

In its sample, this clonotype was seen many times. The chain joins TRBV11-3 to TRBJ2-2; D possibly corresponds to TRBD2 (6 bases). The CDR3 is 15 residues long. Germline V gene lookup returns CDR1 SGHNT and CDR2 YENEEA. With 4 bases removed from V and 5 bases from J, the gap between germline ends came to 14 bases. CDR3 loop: CASSSGRIGTGELFF. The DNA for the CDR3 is TGTGCCAGCAGCTCGGGGAGGATCGGTACCGGGGAGCTGTTTTTT.

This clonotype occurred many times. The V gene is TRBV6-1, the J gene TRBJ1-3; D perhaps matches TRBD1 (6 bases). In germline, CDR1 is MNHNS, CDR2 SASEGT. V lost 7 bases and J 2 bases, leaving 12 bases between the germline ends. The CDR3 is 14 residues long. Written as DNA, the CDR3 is TGTGCCAGCAAAGAAGGGGGGGCTGGAAACACCATATATTTT. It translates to CASKEGGAGNTIYF.

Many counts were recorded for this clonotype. CDR3 amino acids: CASSIQGPSNTEAFF. The DNA for the CDR3 is TGTGCCAGCAGTATACAGGGGCCCTCGAACACTGAAGCTTTCTTT. The chain links TRBV27 to TRBJ1-1, with 7 bases that match TRBD1. The germline CDR1 and CDR2 sequences are MNHEY and SMNVEV (reference sequence). This CDR3 comprises 15 residues. The ends lost 5 bases at V and 1 base at J; junction bases unmatched: 7.